A single sample gave rise to the 6 T cell receptor beta chains below, sequenced in a study of CD8+ T cells in alopecia areata. Extraction of RNA preceded its reverse transcription into cDNA, which served as the sequencing template. TCRdb's table, derived via immunoSEQ multiplex PCR, lists solely in-frame clones and lacks some. There are more than 90,000 clones in the sample, none observed a single time. Sequencing was performed on lesional skin. Source of these receptors: a C3H/HeJ mouse with alopecia areata. The mouse strain carries the MHC haplotype H2-k.

Of note for this clone: Gene names and germline refer to mouse. The read terminates 4 residues ahead of where the CDR3 ends, so the germline J gene completes it. The chain links TRBV1 to TRBJ2-2; 7 bases match TRBD1. CDR1 and CDR2 (germline): NSQYPW, LRSPGD (reference sequence). J lost 0 bases, V lost 5 bases, and 6 bases had no gene match. The CDR3 covers 16 residues. Incomplete CDR3 DNA: TGCACCTGCAGTTCTCCGACAGGGACAAACACCGGG. It is translated as CTCSSPTGTNTG. The CDR3 as a whole reads CTCSSPTGTNTGQLYF. The whole variable domain, filled in from reference TRBV1 and TRBJ2-2, reads VTLLEQNPRWRLVPRGQAVNLRCILKNSQYPWMSWYQQDLQKQLQWLFTLRSPGDKEVKSLPGADYLATRVTDTELRLQVANMSQGRTLYCTCSSPTGTNTGQLYFGEGSKLTVL.

In this sample, this clone turned up a few times. All gene names here are mouse names. The CDR3 end falls 4 residues outside the read, so it is completed with the germline J gene. The chain couples TRBV13-3 to TRBJ2-1; TRBD2 agrees at 13 bases. V was pared by 4 bases and J by 0 bases, with 7 bases of the junction left unmatched. Germline loops: CDR1 NNHDY, CDR2 SYVADS. The CDR3 is 18 residues long. The CDR3: CASSLRDWGGYNYAEQFF. Incomplete CDR3 DNA: TGTGCCAGCAGTCTCCGGGACTGGGGGGGTTATAACTATGCT.

In regard to this clone: Genes and germline come from the mouse. From the germline J gene comes the end of the CDR3, since the read stops 4 residues before it. The rearrangement uses TRBV1 and TRBJ2-7, with D hard to call. This CDR3 has 13 amino acids. V shed 3 bases and J shed 3 bases, with 9 bases lying between them. Germline lookup yields CDR1 NSQYPW and CDR2 LRSPGD (reference sequence). Incomplete CDR3 DNA: TGCACCTGCAGTGCCCCGAAGGGCTAT. Translating gives CTCSAPKGY. The full CDR3 reads CTCSAPKGYEQYF. Based on the CDR3 plus reference TRBV1 and TRBJ2-7, the full variable domain is VTLLEQNPRWRLVPRGQAVNLRCILKNSQYPWMSWYQQDLQKQLQWLFTLRSPGDKEVKSLPGADYLATRVTDTELRLQVANMSQGRTLYCTCSAPKGYEQYFGPGTRLTVL.

On this clone: The gene symbols are mouse symbols. The read stops 4 residues short of the end of the CDR3; the missing end is completed from the germline J gene. The V call is TRBV13-1, the J call TRBJ2-5; 8 bases line up with TRBD2. Trimming took 3 bases from V and 2 from J; bases not matched to a gene: 8. The CDR3 covers 16 residues. Germline V lookup: CDR1 NSHNY, CDR2 SYGAGN. CDR3 DNA, as far as it was read: TGTGCCAGCAGTGTGAGGGCTGGGGGGCCCCAAGAC. Protein product: CASSVRAGGPQD. The whole CDR3 region reads CASSVRAGGPQDTQYF.

This clone was picked up a small number of times. The germline and genes are mouse ones. The read ends 4 residues before the CDR3 terminus; that terminus is restored from the germline J gene. This rearrangement joins TRBV13-3 to TRBJ2-7; D may be TRBD1 (6 bases). Germline V gene sequence: CDR1 NNHDY, CDR2 SYVADS. This CDR3 has 13 residues. V gave up 5 bases and J gave up 3 bases, with 12 bases separating them. Here the CDR3 reads CASSLRDNYEQYF. The covered CDR3 bases are TGTGCCAGCAGCCTCCGGGACAACTAT.

On this clone: Germline and genes: mouse. The CDR3 extends 4 residues past the end of the read, so its final part is completed from the germline J gene. The chain carries TRBV1 and TRBJ2-5; a weak D match, TRBD1 (6 bases). The ends were cut back, 8 bases at V and 2 bases at J, with 11 bases in the middle. This CDR3 has 13 amino acids. From germline, CDR1 is NSQYPW and CDR2 LRSPGD (reference sequence). The part of the CDR3 DNA that was read is TGCACCTGCTGTGACAGGACCCAAGAC. Its translation: CTCCDRTQD. The CDR3 in full is CTCCDRTQDTQYF.